The clone carrying this T cell receptor (beta chain) turned up a few times. Its target is not known. Reverse transcribing all isolated RNA meant expressed TCRB transcripts were sequenced. Sequencing of naive, central memory and regulatory T cell samples gave an average of around 3.6 million reads. Profiled with immunoSEQ multiplex PCR; TCRdb holds only in-frame clones, not every one. The table shows about 300,000 clones, with around 7.8% occurring only once. These data are taken from a study of beta chain features in type 1 diabetes. Whole-study results and caveats: Diminished insertions and augmented deletions at VDJ junctions characterized type 1 diabetes patients. For patients, the naive, central memory and Treg TCRB repertoires appeared more alike than for healthy donors. Short templates might get an advantage during PCR, and this would be equal in patients and controls.

The sequenced sample consisted of central memory CD4+ T cells from blood. The TCR comes from a woman aged 18-29 years in good health.

The CDR3, as DNA: TGTGCCAGCAGCTTGTCCGCTGGAAACACCATATATTTT. This codes for CASSLSAGNTIYF. V and J are TRBV5-4 and TRBJ1-3; the D is unclear. This CDR3 spans 13 amino acids. Trimming took 1 base from V and 2 from J, leaving 4 bases between them. Germline V gives CDR1 SGHNT, CDR2 YYREEE (reference sequence).